The following is a T cell receptor beta chain sequence with its context. The target antigen is unknown. The table came from immunoSEQ multiplex PCR; TCRdb's copy has only in-frame clones and leaves some out. Of 65,000 or so clones listed, 75% to 90% are singletons. The entry originates in a study of OX40 agonist ivuxolimab in advanced cancers. The wider study: Patients were dosed with the agonistic anti-OX40 (CD134) antibody ivuxolimab. Of mixed ages from about 20 to 80 and averaging approximately 60 years, the group was almost 85% male. Study results and limitations: In CD8+ T cells, expanded clones were on average more numerous than in CD4+.

V was pared by 5 bases and J by 1 base, with 2 bases of the junction left unmatched. Germline CDR1 is SSHAT and CDR2 is FNYEAQ (reference sequence). This CDR3 comprises 15 residues. This TCR was recovered from an adult with an advanced solid tumor such as melanoma, head and neck, liver or kidney cancer. J is TRBJ2-2 and V is TRBV7-7; 9 bases are shared with TRBD2. The specimen comprised CD4+ or CD8+ T cells sorted from blood, sampled in a trial of the OX40 agonist ivuxolimab. CDR3 in amino acids: CASSISGGNTGELFF. CDR3 DNA sequence: TGTGCCAGCAGCATTAGCGGGGGGAACACCGGGGAGCTGTTTTTT.